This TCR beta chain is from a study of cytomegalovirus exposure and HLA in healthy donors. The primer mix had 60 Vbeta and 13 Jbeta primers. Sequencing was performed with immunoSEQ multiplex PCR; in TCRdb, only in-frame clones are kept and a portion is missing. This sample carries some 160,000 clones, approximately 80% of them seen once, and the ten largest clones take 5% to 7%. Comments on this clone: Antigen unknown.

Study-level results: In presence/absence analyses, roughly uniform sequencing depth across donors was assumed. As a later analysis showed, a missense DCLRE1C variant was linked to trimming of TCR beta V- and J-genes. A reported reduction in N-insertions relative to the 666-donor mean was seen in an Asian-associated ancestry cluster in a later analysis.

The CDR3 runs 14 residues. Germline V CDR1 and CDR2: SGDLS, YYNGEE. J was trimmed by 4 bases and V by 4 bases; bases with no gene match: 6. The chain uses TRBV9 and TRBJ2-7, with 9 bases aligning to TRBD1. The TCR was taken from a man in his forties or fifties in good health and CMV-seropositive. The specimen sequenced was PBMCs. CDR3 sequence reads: CASSSTGTGYEQYF. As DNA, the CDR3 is TGTGCCAGCAGCTCGACCGGGACAGGGTACGAGCAGTACTTC.